Listed below are T cell receptor beta chains from one sample, sequenced in a study of cytomegalovirus exposure and HLA in healthy donors. Method: immunoSEQ multiplex PCR; TCRdb's copy keeps in-frame clones and lacks some. The data contain under 150,000 clones, 70% to 80% of them singletons. The sample comprised PBMCs. Every receptor here comes from a woman in her forties in good health and CMV-seropositive. The CDR3 runs from the conserved cysteine through the conserved F or W. A D gene is named only where the DNA matches it firmly. The listing skips clone size in some rows; elsewhere it reads once, few, many or a size class.

TRBV6-6,few,TRBJ2-7,.,TGTGCCAGCAGTTACCGGACTTATGTATACGAGCAGTACTTC,CASSYRTYVYEQYF
TRBV5-1,.,TRBJ2-5,.,TGCGCCAGCAGCTTGACACAAGAGACCCAGTACTTC,CASSLTQETQYF
TRBV19,.,TRBJ2-1,.,TGTGCCAGTAGTATAAGGGGGGGACGGCAGAATGAGCAGTTCTTC,CASSIRGGRQNEQFF
TRBV5-4,.,TRBJ2-5,TRBD1,TGTGCCAGCAGCTGGCGGACCGGGACAGGGGGAGAGACCCAGTACTTC,CASSWRTGTGGETQYF
TRBV10-3,.,TRBJ1-2,.,TGTGCCACGGGGGCGGGAGATTATGGCTACACCTTC,CATGAGDYGYTF
TRBV19,.,TRBJ2-7,TRBD1,TGTGCCAGTAGTATAAGGACAGGGCTATCCTACGAGCAGTACTTC,CASSIRTGLSYEQYF
TRBV9,.,TRBJ2-5,TRBD2,TGTGCCAGCTCGCTGGCGGGGGGAGGATCGGAGACCCAGTACTTC,CASSLAGGGSETQYF
TRBV9,.,TRBJ2-6,.,TGTGCCAGCAGCGTAGTGCGTGTCTCTGGGGCCAACGTCCTGACTTTC,CASSVVRVSGANVLTF
TRBV5-1,.,TRBJ2-7,.,TGCGCCAGCAGCACAGAGTCCGAAGAGCAGTACTTC,CASSTESEEQYF
TRBV5-4,.,TRBJ2-7,TRBD2,TGTGCCAGCAGCTCCCGGACTAGCGGGGCCTACGTGGAGCAGTACTTC,CASSSRTSGAYVEQYF
TRBV4-1,.,TRBJ2-2,TRBD1,TGCGCCAGCAGCCAAGCAGGGGGAAGGGGTGGGGAGCTGTTTTTT,CASSQAGGRGGELFF
TRBV5-4,.,TRBJ2-1,.,TGTGCCAGCAGCCGCGGTGGGGAAGCGGACAATGAGCAGTTCTTC,CASSRGGEADNEQFF
TRBV27,once,TRBJ2-1,TRBD2,TGTGCCAGCAGTTTGCAGTCTAGCGGGGGGGCCGTATATGAGCAGTTCTTC,CASSLQSSGGAVYEQFF
TRBV4-2,.,TRBJ2-1,TRBD2,TGTGCCAGCAGTCAACTAGCGGGAGGGCCGAATGAGCAGTTCTTC,CASSQLAGGPNEQFF
TRBV6-4,.,TRBJ2-1,.,TGTGCCACCAGCGAGGGAGGAGACCCTCGGGAGCAGTTCTTC,CATSEGGDPREQFF
TRBV4-2,.,TRBJ2-7,TRBD2,TGTGCCAGCAGCCAAGAGGGGACTAGCGGGTTACCCTACGAGCAGTACTTC,CASSQEGTSGLPYEQYF
TRBV6-6,.,TRBJ2-5,.,TGTGCCAGCACCCTAGGCGGGACCCAGTACTTC,CASTLGGTQYF
TRBV15,once,TRBJ2-2,TRBD1,TGTGCCACCAGCAGAACCGACAGGGCCGGGGAGCTGTTTTTT,CATSRTDRAGELFF
TRBV4-2,.,TRBJ2-3,.,TGTGCCAGCAGCCAAGTCAAGGCGGGATCGCTACATACGCAGTATTTT,CASSQVKAGSLHTQYF
TRBV6-6,.,TRBJ1-5,.,TGTGCCAGCACCCAGGGAGGGGCTCAGCCCCAGCATTTT,CASTQGGAQPQHF
TRBV7-9,.,TRBJ2-3,.,TGTGCCAGCAGCATCAGCGGAGATACGCAGTATTTT,CASSISGDTQYF
TRBV7-9,few,TRBJ1-3,.,TGTGCCAGCAGCTCCCTCCTTGGGGGGAAACTGGCAAACACCATATATTTT,CASSSLLGGKLANTIYF
TRBV29-1,.,TRBJ2-1,TRBD1,TGCAGCGCAAAGGGGGCCGGATCCTACAATGAGCAGTTCTTC,CSAKGAGSYNEQFF
TRBV4-2,.,TRBJ1-4,TRBD1,TGTGCCAGCAGTCGCGAAGGGGGACAGGTTAATGAAAAACTGTTTTTT,CASSREGGQVNEKLFF
TRBV5-4,.,TRBJ1-2,TRBD1,TGTGCCAGCAGCTTCGGACAGGGGGTGTTCTATGGCTACACCTTC,CASSFGQGVFYGYTF
TRBV5-1,few,TRBJ1-1,TRBD1,TGCGCCAGCAGCTTTACAGGGGAATGGACTGAAGCTTTCTTT,CASSFTGEWTEAFF
TRBV30,.,TRBJ2-3,TRBD1,TGTGCCTGGATTCTCCGGTGGGGGACGGACAGGATCACAGATACGCAGTATTTT,CAWILRWGTDRITDTQYF
TRBV18,.,TRBJ1-2,TRBD1,TGTGCCAGCTCACCGGCCGGACAGGCCGGCAAGGGCTACACCTTC,CASSPAGQAGKGYTF
TRBV6-6,.,TRBJ2-1,TRBD1,TGTGCCAGCAGTTCAATCGGGACAGGGACCTACAATGAGCAGTTCTTC,CASSSIGTGTYNEQFF
TRBV4-1,few,TRBJ2-5,TRBD1,TGCGCCAGCAGCCATTGGACAGGGGAGGCGCAAGAGACCCAGTACTTC,CASSHWTGEAQETQYF
TRBV11-3,few,TRBJ1-2,.,TGTGCCAGCACCTCACAGGGCCTAGGCTACACCTTC,CASTSQGLGYTF
TRBV5-1,.,TRBJ1-2,TRBD1,TGCGCCAGCAGCTTGGAGGGACAGGGGTATGGCTACACCTTC,CASSLEGQGYGYTF
TRBV7-7,.,TRBJ2-2,TRBD2,TGTGCTAGCAGCCCGTCTAGCGGGAGGATCACCGGGGAGCTGTTTTTT,CASSPSSGRITGELFF
TRBV6-1,.,TRBJ1-6,TRBD1,TGTGCCAGCAGTGAAGACAGGGGGCTCTATAATTCACCCCTCCACTTT,CASSEDRGLYNSPLHF
TRBV5-1,.,TRBJ2-1,.,TGCGCCAGCAGCTTGGTTGTTGCGGGAACCTACAATGAGCAGTTCTTC,CASSLVVAGTYNEQFF
TRBV6-5,.,TRBJ2-1,TRBD2,TGTGCCAGCAGTTCGGCCGGGACTAGCGGGAGGAATGAGCAGTTCTTC,CASSSAGTSGRNEQFF
TRBV6-5,.,TRBJ2-7,TRBD1,TGTGCCAGCAGTTACTCGTGGGACAGGCGTTCCTACGAGCAGTACTTC,CASSYSWDRRSYEQYF
TRBV28,.,TRBJ2-6,.,TGTGCCAGCAGTTTGACGGGAGTCGGGTACTCTGGGGCCAACGTCCTGACTTTC,CASSLTGVGYSGANVLTF
TRBV7-8,.,TRBJ1-5,TRBD1,TGTGCCAGCAGCTACCGGCGACAGGGCATTAGTCAGCCCCAGCATTTT,CASSYRRQGISQPQHF
TRBV5-4,.,TRBJ2-5,TRBD1,TGTGCCAGCAGCGTAGACAGGGGGCGCCAGGAGACCCAGTACTTC,CASSVDRGRQETQYF
TRBV29-1,.,TRBJ2-1,.,TGCAGCGTTGGACAGGATTACAATGAGCAGTTCTTC,CSVGQDYNEQFF
TRBV30,.,TRBJ2-1,TRBD1,TGTGCCTGGAGATCGACAGGGGGCAATGAGCAGTTCTTC,CAWRSTGGNEQFF
TRBV2,.,TRBJ2-1,TRBD1,TGTGCCAGCAGTGCCGAGAGACAGGGGGCTAATGAGCAGTTCTTC,CASSAERQGANEQFF
TRBV9,.,TRBJ2-1,TRBD2,TGTGCCAGCAGCGTATCGGGGGGCTCCTACAATGAGCAGTTCTTC,CASSVSGGSYNEQFF
TRBV5-1,.,TRBJ2-1,TRBD1,TGCGCCAGCAGCTTGGCGGGGAAACAGGGGCGGAATGAGCAGTTCTTC,CASSLAGKQGRNEQFF
TRBV5-1,.,TRBJ1-3,.,TGCGCCAGCAGCGGAGTCCCCTCTGGAAACACCATATATTTT,CASSGVPSGNTIYF
TRBV6-5,.,TRBJ2-3,.,TGTGCCAGCCGGCGGCGGTCCCTGAGAGATACGCAGTATTTT,CASRRRSLRDTQYF
TRBV5-1,few,TRBJ2-4,TRBD2,TGCGCCAGCAGCTTGGCGACTAGCGGGAGGGGATACATTCAGTACTTC,CASSLATSGRGYIQYF